This T cell receptor (beta chain) is from a study of blood T cells in healthy people across ages. The germline CDR1 and CDR2 sequences are LGHDT and YNNKEL (reference sequence). V shed 6 bases, J shed 4 bases, and the junction held 6 bases outside the gene matches. The CDR3 is made up of 15 amino acids. Of note for this clonotype: Antigen: not known.

A J-beta primer mix and a sample-barcoded 5' primer were used in a second PCR of roughly 6 to 12 cycles. TCRdb called the 5' RACE reads again in MiXCR, with one record for every CDR3 protein. The sample lists 870,000 or so distinct CDR3 sequences, under 35% occurring once. Aged about 6 to 95, donors were systemically healthy Caucasians from Russia. Study-wide points: As age increased, TCR beta diversity per million T cells fell in a roughly linear fashion. Across samples, TCR beta diversity tracked strongly with naive T cell percentage.

The sequenced sample consisted of blood. The origin of this receptor is a woman over 75 in good health. V and J are TRBV3-1 and TRBJ2-2; TRBD2 matches 9 bases. Written as DNA, the CDR3 is TGTGCCAGCAGGCCTAGCGGGGTTTTCACCGGGGAGCTGTTTTTT. Protein product: CASRPSGVFTGELFF. The whole variable domain, filled in from reference TRBV3-1 and TRBJ2-2, reads DTAVSQTPKYLVTQMGNDKSIKCEQNLGHDTMYWYKQDSKKFLKIMFSYNNKELIINETVPNRFSPKSPDKAHLNLHINSLELGDSAVYFCASRPSGVFTGELFFGEGSRLTVL.